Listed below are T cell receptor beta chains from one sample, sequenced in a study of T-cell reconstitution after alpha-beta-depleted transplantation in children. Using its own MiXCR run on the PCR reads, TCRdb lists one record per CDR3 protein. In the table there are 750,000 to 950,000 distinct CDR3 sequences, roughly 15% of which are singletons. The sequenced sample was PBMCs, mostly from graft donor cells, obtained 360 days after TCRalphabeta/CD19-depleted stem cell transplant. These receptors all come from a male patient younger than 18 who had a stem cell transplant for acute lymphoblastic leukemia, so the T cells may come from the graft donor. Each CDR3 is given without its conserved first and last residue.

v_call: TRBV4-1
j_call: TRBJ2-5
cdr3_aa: ASSPRGYETQY

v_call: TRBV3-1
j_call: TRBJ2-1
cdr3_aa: ASSQDPGLGDNEQF

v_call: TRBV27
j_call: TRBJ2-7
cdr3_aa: ASSFQGAGGEQY

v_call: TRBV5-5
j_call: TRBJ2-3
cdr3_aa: ASSWDADTDTQY

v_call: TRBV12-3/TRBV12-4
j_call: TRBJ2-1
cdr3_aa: ASIFTASGTYNEQF

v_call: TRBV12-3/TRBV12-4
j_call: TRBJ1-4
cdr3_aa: ASKRAQRLALF

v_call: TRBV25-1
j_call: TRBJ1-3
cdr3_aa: ASSVQGSGNTIY

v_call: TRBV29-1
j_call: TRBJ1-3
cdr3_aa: SVREGRNTIY

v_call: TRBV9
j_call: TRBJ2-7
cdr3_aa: ASSPTVSYEQY

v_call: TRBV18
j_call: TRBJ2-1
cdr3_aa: ASSPDRGMYNEQF

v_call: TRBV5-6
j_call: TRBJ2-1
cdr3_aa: ASSLGMGLAGGLWLFGNEQF

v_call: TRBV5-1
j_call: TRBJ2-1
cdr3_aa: ASSLGALAAYNEQF

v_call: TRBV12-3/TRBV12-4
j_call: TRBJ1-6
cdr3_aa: ASSSLTLRGPLH

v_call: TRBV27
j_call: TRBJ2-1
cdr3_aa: ASSLSAGGPRNEQF

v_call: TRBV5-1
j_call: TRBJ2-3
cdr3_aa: ASEGLAGGLRTLAQY

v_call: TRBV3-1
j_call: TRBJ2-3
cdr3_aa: ASSQVGPTSTDTQY

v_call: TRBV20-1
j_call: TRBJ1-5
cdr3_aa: SARDLGEPSNQPQH

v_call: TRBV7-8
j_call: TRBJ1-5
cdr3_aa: ASSANRGGQPQH

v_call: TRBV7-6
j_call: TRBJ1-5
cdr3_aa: ASSSGSPGQPQH

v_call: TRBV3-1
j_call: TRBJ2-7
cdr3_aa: ASRLGLASSYEQY

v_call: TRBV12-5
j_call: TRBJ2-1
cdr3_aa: ASGSTDRRTYNEQF

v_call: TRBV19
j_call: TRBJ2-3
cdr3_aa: ASSDPGLAGVITDTQY